The 2 T cell receptor beta chains below come from one sample, sequenced in a study of long-term antiretroviral therapy in people with HIV. Running of the v3.0 immunoSEQ assay took place at survey level. This table comes from immunoSEQ multiplex PCR, and its TCRdb copy is limited to in-frame clones, with some not included. This table has more than 15,000 clones, roughly 95% appearing once. The material was unsorted PBMCs, obtained 10.4 years after starting antiretroviral therapy. The receptor source for this set is a man aged 25-40 years with HIV.

This chain joins TRBV6-6 and TRBJ1-6; a possible D gene is TRBD1 (5 bases). Germline CDR1 and CDR2: MNHNY and SVGAGI (reference sequence). The CDR3 length is 15 residues. The V gene lost 6 bases and the J gene lost 7 bases, with 16 bases spanning the gap. The CDR3 DNA reads TGTGCCAGCAGCCCCACTCGGACATCGAATTCACCCCTCCACTTT. Amino acids: CASSPTRTSNSPLHF.

The chain recombines TRBV6-5 with TRBJ1-5; D not resolved. Germline-derived CDR1 and CDR2 are MNHEY and SVGAGI. The germline V and J ends were trimmed by 5 bases and 6 bases, with 17 bases remaining between them. CDR3 size: 15 residues. The CDR3 loop reads CASSLYPPRAQPQHF. The CDR3, as DNA: TGTGCCAGCAGTCTATACCCCCCGCGGGCTCAGCCCCAGCATTTT.